These 32 T cell receptor beta chains originate from one sample sequenced in a study of T cell responses to AZD1222 COVID-19 vaccine. Generated by immunoSEQ multiplex PCR, the TCRdb table keeps only in-frame clones and is missing some. Of about 200,000 clones listed, 90% to 95% were seen once; the top ten hold over 1.5%. Sequenced material: peripheral blood, taken 28 days after the second dose of the MenACWY control vaccine. These receptors were obtained from an adult who received the MenACWY meningococcal vaccine as a control.

The gene calls are TRBV9 and TRBJ2-5; D might be TRBD1 (6 bases). This CDR3 comprises 16 residues. In germline, CDR1 is SGDLS, CDR2 YYNGEE. Trimming cost V 4 bases and J 2 bases, with 18 bases left between them. Here the CDR3 reads CASSPQLTGGQETQYF. The CDR3 nucleotides are TGTGCCAGCAGCCCTCAATTGACAGGAGGACAAGAGACCCAGTACTTC.

V and J are TRBV11-2 and TRBJ2-6; D ambiguous. The CDR3 spans 16 residues. Trimming took off 3 bases at V and 0 bases at J, with 9 bases between the two ends. Looked up from germline, CDR1 is SGHAT and CDR2 is FQNNGV. The CDR3 sequence: CASSFEAFSGANVLTF. For the CDR3, the DNA is TGTGCCAGCAGCTTCGAGGCCTTCTCTGGGGCCAACGTCCTGACTTTC. Drawing the rest from reference TRBV11-2 and TRBJ2-6, the complete variable domain is EAGVAQSPRYKIIEKRQSVAFWCNPISGHATLYWYQQILGQGPKLLIQFQNNGVVDDSQLPKDRFSAERLKGVDSTLKIQPAKLEDSAVYLCASSFEAFSGANVLTFGAGSRLTVL.

The V gene is TRBV4-2, the J gene TRBJ2-7, with 8 bases lining up with TRBD1. The CDR3 has 16 amino acids. Trimming at V came to 1 base and at J to 4 bases, leaving 9 bases not matched to a gene. Germline-derived CDR1 and CDR2 are LGHNA and YNFKEQ. The CDR3 DNA is TGTGCCAGCAGCCAAGGACCGGGACAGGCCCCTTACGAGCAGTACTTC. Its translation is CASSQGPGQAPYEQYF.

The chain is built from TRBV5-1 and TRBJ2-5, with TRBD1 as a possible D gene (6 bases). The CDR3 runs 15 residues. V lost 0 bases and J 5 bases, leaving 14 bases between the germline ends. The germline V gene encodes CDR1 SGHRS and CDR2 YFSETQ. In DNA, the CDR3 is TGCGCCAGCAGCTTGGAACACAGGGCCTTCGAGACCCAGTACTTC. This sequence encodes CASSLEHRAFETQYF.

The rearrangement joins TRBV2 to TRBJ2-5, with TRBD2 matching over 10 bases. The CDR3 sequence is 16 residues long. CDR1 and CDR2 from the germline V gene are SNHLY and FYNNEI. Unmatched junction bases numbered 11, after V lost 5 bases and J lost 5 bases. CDR3 sequence reads: CASSTSGATASETQYF. DNA of the CDR3: TGTGCCAGCAGTACTAGCGGGGCCACAGCCAGTGAGACCCAGTACTTC.

This clone was recorded only once. The rearrangement uses TRBV30 and TRBJ1-1; TRBD1 aligns across 7 bases. CDR3 length: 14 amino acids. Germline V gives CDR1 GTSNPN, CDR2 SVGIG (reference sequence). Germline trimming cut 2 bases from V and 5 bases from J; bases unmatched to any gene: 8. The CDR3 DNA reads as TGTGCCTGGAGTCTTACAGGGGTTCGGACTGAAGCTTTCTTT. As protein: CAWSLTGVRTEAFF.

This chain uses TRBV5-1 with TRBJ1-1; 7 nucleotides line up with TRBD1. The CDR3 is 14 residues long. Trimming at V came to 0 bases and at J to 11 bases, leaving 10 bases not matched to a gene. CDR1 and CDR2 from the germline V gene are SGHRS and YFSETQ. The DNA for the CDR3 is TGCGCCAGCAGCTTGGCTGAGGGGGCAAGGGATGCTTTCTTT. This codes for CASSLAEGARDAFF.

V usage is TRBV25-1 and J usage is TRBJ1-6; D gene ambiguous. This CDR3 is built from 16 residues. Germline CDR1 reads MGHDK; CDR2 reads SYGVNS. V was shortened by 4 bases and J by 0 bases, with 10 bases between the two germline ends. CDR3 nucleotides: TGTGCCAGCAGTGGTATAGATAACTCCTATAATTCACCCCTCCACTTT. As protein: CASSGIDNSYNSPLHF. Full variable domain (rest looked up from reference TRBV25-1 and TRBJ1-6): EADIYQTPRYLVIGTGKKITLECSQTMGHDKMYWYQQDPGMELHLIHYSYGVNSTEKGDLSSESTVSRIRTEHFPLTLESARPSHTSQYLCASSGIDNSYNSPLHFGNGTRLTVT.

The table lists this clone with a count of one. This chain connects TRBV4-2 to TRBJ1-2; D ambiguous. This CDR3 is built from 12 residues. In germline, CDR1 is LGHNA, CDR2 YNFKEQ. The V end lost 1 base, the J end lost 8 bases, and 8 bases lay between the germline ends. The CDR3 reads CASSQGSWGYTF. In DNA, the CDR3 is TGTGCCAGCAGCCAAGGGAGTTGGGGCTACACCTTC.

This sequence joins TRBV19 and TRBJ2-7; 15 bases fit TRBD2. CDR1 LNHDA and CDR2 SQIVND come from the germline V gene (reference sequence). The CDR3 extends over 15 amino acids. With V trimmed by 6 bases and J by 7 bases, 7 bases remained unmatched. Here the CDR3 reads CASSTGTSGGYEQYF. CDR3 nucleotides: TGTGCCAGTAGCACCGGGACTAGCGGGGGGTATGAGCAGTACTTC.

The V and J genes are TRBV5-1 and TRBJ1-4; 9 bases map to TRBD1. With V trimmed by 4 bases and J by 7 bases, 8 bases remained unmatched. Germline V gene data show CDR1 as SGHRS and CDR2 as YFSETQ. CDR3 length equals 15 residues. The CDR3 DNA reads TGCGCCAGCAGCCCGGGACAGGGAATAAGTGAAAAACTGTTTTTT. It specifies CASSPGQGISEKLFF. The whole variable domain, remainder taken from reference TRBV5-1 and TRBJ1-4, is KAGVTQTPRYLIKTRGQQVTLSCSPISGHRSVSWYQQTPGQGLQFLFEYFSETQRNKGNFPGRFSGRQFSNSRSEMNVSTLELGDSALYLCASSPGQGISEKLFFGSGTQLSVL.

This sequence joins TRBV6-5 and TRBJ2-5; D remains ambiguous. Trimming cost V 4 bases and J 4 bases, with 16 bases left between them. The CDR3 spans 15 residues. The V gene's germline CDR1 is MNHEY and CDR2 SVGAGI. The CDR3 sequence: CASSSPLGEAETQYF. The CDR3 DNA follows: TGTGCCAGCAGTTCCCCCCTCGGAGAGGCAGAGACCCAGTACTTC.

The CDR3: CASSYYRSQGVEQFF. CDR3 nucleotide sequence: TGTGCCAGCAGTTATTATAGGTCCCAAGGGGTCGAGCAGTTCTTC. J is TRBJ2-1 and V is TRBV6-5, with D perhaps TRBD1 (5 bases). The CDR3 extends over 15 amino acids. The V gene lost 3 bases and the J gene lost 10 bases, with 19 bases spanning the gap. Germline CDR1 MNHEY, CDR2 SVGAGI.

The V call is TRBV21-1, the J call TRBJ2-7; TRBD1 is taken as the D call from the table, unchecked against the DNA. TRBV21-1 is a recognized pseudogene. This CDR3 region has 15 residues. The CDR3 DNA reads TGTGCCAGCAGCTGTAGGGACAGAAAACCCTACGAGCAGTACTTC. Encoded protein: CASSCRDRKPYEQYF.

The V gene is TRBV2, the J gene TRBJ2-6, with D uncertain. Germline V gene sequence: CDR1 SNHLY, CDR2 FYNNEI. Trimming removed 8 bases from V and 2 bases from J, with 4 bases in between. The CDR3 length is 12 residues. This chain's CDR3 is CASRTGANVLTF. DNA of the CDR3: TGTGCCAGCCGCACTGGGGCCAACGTCCTGACTTTC.

The gene calls are TRBV30 and TRBJ1-3, with D maybe TRBD1 (5 bases). This CDR3 region has 12 residues. Germline V gene lookup returns CDR1 GTSNPN and CDR2 SVGIG (reference sequence). The V gene lost 5 bases and the J gene lost 3 bases, with 8 bases spanning the gap. The CDR3 sequence: CAWAQGGNTIYF. CDR3 coding DNA: TGTGCCTGGGCCCAGGGTGGAAACACCATATATTTT.

The chain recombines TRBV19 with TRBJ2-5; TRBD1 aligns across 12 bases. Germline V CDR1 and CDR2: LNHDA, SQIVND (reference sequence). The trim removed 4 bases at V and 5 bases at J, leaving 8 bases unmatched. The CDR3 extends over 16 amino acids. The CDR3 DNA reads TGTGCCAGTAGTAAACCGGGACAGGGGGCGCGGGAGACCCAGTACTTC. It specifies CASSKPGQGARETQYF. Drawing the rest from reference TRBV19 and TRBJ2-5, the complete variable domain is DGGITQSPKYLFRKEGQNVTLSCEQNLNHDAMYWYRQDPGQGLRLIYYSQIVNDFQKGDIAEGYSVSREKKESFPLTVTSAQKNPTAFYLCASSKPGQGARETQYFGPGTRLLVL.

J is TRBJ1-5 and V is TRBV28, with a weak D call TRBD1 (6 bases). This CDR3 is built from 16 residues. Between the trimmed V and J ends, which lost 6 bases and 2 bases, there was a span of 17 bases. Germline V gene lookup returns CDR1 MDHEN and CDR2 SYDVKM. The CDR3 bases are TGTGCCAGCAGCTGGGGGGGGGCGGTAGGCAATCAGCCCCAGCATTTT. Protein sequence: CASSWGGAVGNQPQHF.

The chain has TRBV2 and TRBJ1-5; D gene unclear. From germline, CDR1 is SNHLY and CDR2 FYNNEI. This CDR3 spans 13 amino acids. Trimming pared 7 bases from V and 4 bases from J, leaving 11 bases between. In DNA form, the CDR3 reads TGTGCCAGCAACGTTCTGGGAAATCAGCCCCAGCATTTT. Protein product: CASNVLGNQPQHF. The full variable domain, in which reference TRBV2 and TRBJ1-5 provide the parts outside the CDR3, is EPEVTQTPSHQVTQMGQEVILRCVPISNHLYFYWYRQILGQKVEFLVSFYNNEISEKSEIFDDQFSVERPDGSNFTLKIRSTKLEDSAMYFCASNVLGNQPQHFGDGTRLSIL.

The rearrangement links TRBV6-6 to TRBJ2-7; no reliable D call. CDR1 MNHNY and CDR2 SVGAGI come from the germline V gene (reference sequence). Trimming shortened V by 7 bases and J by 7 bases, and 11 bases separated the two germline ends. The CDR3 length is 11 residues. CDR3 region: CASKEQSEQYF. The CDR3 coding sequence is TGTGCCAGCAAGGAGCAGAGTGAGCAGTACTTC.

The J gene is TRBJ2-2, the V gene TRBV7-9; TRBD2 aligns across 7 bases. The CDR3 has 16 residues. The germline V gene has CDR1 SEHNR and CDR2 FQNEAQ (reference sequence). The junction had 5 bases not matched to a gene; V was cut back by 2 bases and J by 2 bases. In nucleotides, the CDR3 is TGTGCCAGCAGCTTATCTCTAGCGGTTAACACCGGGGAGCTGTTTTTT. This gives the protein CASSLSLAVNTGELFF.

This rearrangement joins TRBV5-1 to TRBJ1-4; no definite D call. CDR1 and CDR2 (germline): SGHRS, YFSETQ. The CDR3 consists of 15 residues. Trimming pared 4 bases from V and 1 base from J, leaving 11 bases between. CDR3 sequence: CASSTLGGTNEKLFF. CDR3 nucleotides: TGCGCCAGCAGCACCCTAGGTGGAACTAATGAAAAACTGTTTTTT.

V is TRBV30 and J is TRBJ1-1, with no clear D. Germline lookup yields CDR1 GTSNPN and CDR2 SVGIG (reference sequence). V lost 3 bases and J 0 bases, leaving 5 bases between the germline ends. CDR3 length equals 12 residues. CDR3 nucleotides: TGTGCCTGGAGCCCCCTGAACACTGAAGCTTTCTTT. Protein sequence: CAWSPLNTEAFF.

V usage is TRBV6-6 and J usage is TRBJ1-5, with TRBD1 matching 7 bases. Germline V lookup: CDR1 MNHNY, CDR2 SVGAGI (reference sequence). This CDR3 spans 13 amino acids. V shed 7 bases, J shed 5 bases, and the junction held 5 bases outside the gene matches. CDR3 sequence reads: CASTLTGDQPQHF. In DNA form, the CDR3 reads TGTGCCAGCACCCTCACAGGGGATCAGCCCCAGCATTTT.

The chain joins TRBV9 to TRBJ2-3; 15 bases are shared with TRBD2. V was pared by 4 bases and J by 1 base, with 10 bases of the junction left unmatched. Germline V gives CDR1 SGDLS, CDR2 YYNGEE. CDR3 length: 19 amino acids. Written as DNA, the CDR3 is TGTGCCAGCAGCCCCCGGACTAGCGGGGGGGCAGGGGGCACAGATACGCAGTATTTT. Its protein product is CASSPRTSGGAGGTDTQYF.

The rearrangement links TRBV27 to TRBJ2-7, with 7 bases identical to TRBD2. The germline V gene encodes CDR1 MNHEY and CDR2 SMNVEV (reference sequence). V was pared by 5 bases and J by 5 bases, with 15 bases of the junction left unmatched. This CDR3 is 16 amino acids long. The CDR3 DNA follows: TGTGCCAGCAGTCAAATCCTAAGCGGGAAGCTAGACGAGCAGTACTTC. Protein product: CASSQILSGKLDEQYF.

This CDR3 is CAIRDGVFGYTF. The CDR3 DNA is TGTGCCATCCGGGACGGAGTATTTGGCTACACCTTC. The chain couples TRBV2 to TRBJ1-2, with D possibly being TRBD1 (5 bases). V lost 10 bases, J lost 7 bases, and 16 bases lay in between. CDR1 is SNHLY, CDR2 FYNNEI, per germline. The CDR3 spans 12 residues. Variable domain in full (rest from reference TRBV2 and TRBJ1-2): EPEVTQTPSHQVTQMGQEVILRCVPISNHLYFYWYRQILGQKVEFLVSFYNNEISEKSEIFDDQFSVERPDGSNFTLKIRSTKLEDSAMYFCAIRDGVFGYTFGSGTRLTVV.

The V call is TRBV30, the J call TRBJ1-1; perhaps TRBD1 as D (5 bases). There are 11 residues in the CDR3. The germline V and J ends were trimmed by 4 bases and 10 bases, with 13 bases remaining between them. Per germline, CDR1 GTSNPN and CDR2 SVGIG (reference sequence). The DNA for the CDR3 is TGTGCCTGGAAAGGGACGGCTCGAGCTTTCTTT. Translating it yields CAWKGTARAFF.

The chain combines TRBV4-2 with TRBJ2-7; D perhaps matches TRBD1 (5 bases). The CDR3 contains 14 residues. V was shortened by 1 base and J by 2 bases, with 9 bases between the two germline ends. Germline assignment: CDR1 LGHNA and CDR2 YNFKEQ. CDR3 region: CASSQGWGPYEQYF. CDR3 sequence (DNA): TGTGCCAGCAGCCAAGGTTGGGGCCCCTACGAGCAGTACTTC.

The chain couples TRBV7-3 to TRBJ2-5; tentatively, D is TRBD1 (6 bases). The V gene lost 6 bases and the J gene lost 5 bases, with 16 bases spanning the gap. The CDR3 totals 14 residues. The V gene's germline CDR1 is SGHTA and CDR2 FQGTGA. The CDR3 spells CASSTGSIGETQYF. The CDR3 region has the DNA TGTGCCAGCAGTACAGGGTCGATTGGGGAGACCCAGTACTTC.

The chain joins TRBV7-9 to TRBJ2-3; a weak D match, TRBD2 (5 bases). The V gene lost 3 bases and the J gene lost 3 bases, with 10 bases spanning the gap. The CDR3 extends over 14 amino acids. Germline CDR1 SEHNR, CDR2 FQNEAQ (reference sequence). The CDR3 DNA sequence: TGTGCCAGCAGCTTCCGGGGATTGACAGATACGCAGTATTTT. Protein product: CASSFRGLTDTQYF.

The CDR3 coding sequence is TGTGCCAGTAGTATGGACAGGGGGTTGGGCACTGAAGCTTTCTTT. It translates to CASSMDRGLGTEAFF. The chain carries TRBV19 and TRBJ1-1, with TRBD1 identical over 10 bases. The CDR3 runs to 15 residues. Trimming at V came to 3 bases and at J to 4 bases, leaving 5 bases not matched to a gene. Germline-derived CDR1 and CDR2 are LNHDA and SQIVND (reference sequence).